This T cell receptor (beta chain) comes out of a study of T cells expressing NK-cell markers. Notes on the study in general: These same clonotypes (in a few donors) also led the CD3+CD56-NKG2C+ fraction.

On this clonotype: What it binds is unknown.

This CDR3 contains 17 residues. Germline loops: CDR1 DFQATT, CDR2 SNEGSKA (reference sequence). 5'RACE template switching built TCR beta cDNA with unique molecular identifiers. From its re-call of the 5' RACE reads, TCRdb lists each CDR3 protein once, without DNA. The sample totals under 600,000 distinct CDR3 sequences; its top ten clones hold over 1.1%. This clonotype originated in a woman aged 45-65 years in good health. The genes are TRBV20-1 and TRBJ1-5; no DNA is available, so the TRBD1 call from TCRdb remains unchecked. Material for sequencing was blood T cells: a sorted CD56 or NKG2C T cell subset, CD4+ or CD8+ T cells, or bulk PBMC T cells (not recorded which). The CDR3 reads CSANSGTGYYSNQPQHF.